Included here is one T cell receptor beta chain sequence, with context. This sample is part of a study of cytomegalovirus exposure and HLA in healthy donors. Study details: From HLA-typed donors, an early data release held roughly 80 million unique TCRs.

From germline, CDR1 is SGHDT and CDR2 YYEEEE. Trimming shortened V by 0 bases and J by 2 bases, and 6 bases separated the two germline ends. CDR3 length: 14 amino acids. Vbeta (60) and Jbeta (13) primers were used in the PCR. As handled by the study authors: Approximately 11 million of 80 million to 85 million unique TCR beta chains were shared, per a later count. Sequencing was performed with immunoSEQ multiplex PCR; in TCRdb, only in-frame clones are kept and a portion is missing. That table supplies the V and J calls and clone size; D and trimming were determined from the DNA. The table has about 160,000 clones, roughly two thirds seen once; the top ten hold around 3%.

The sample consisted of PBMCs. V usage is TRBV5-6 and J usage is TRBJ1-5, with D unclear. This clonotype originated in a woman aged 40 to 49 in good health and CMV-seropositive. In DNA form, the CDR3 reads TGTGCCAGCAGCTTGGTTTCGGGCAATCAGCCCCAGCATTTT. This sequence encodes CASSLVSGNQPQHF.